This T cell receptor (beta chain) derives from a study of identical twins. Template switching created a universal primer site, and the cDNA included unique molecular identifiers. TCRdb analysed the 5' RACE reads with MiXCR anew, one entry per CDR3 protein. This sample carries under 450,000 distinct CDR3 sequences, around 20% of them seen once, and the ten largest clones take roughly 12%. The germline V and J ends were trimmed by 7 bases and 5 bases, with 19 bases remaining between them. Germline V gene sequence: CDR1 SGHRS, CDR2 YFSETQ. The CDR3 is 14 amino acids. This clonotype was seen only a few times. The antigen remains undetermined. Study-level findings and limits: The conclusions drew on cross-sectional statistical analysis instead of tracking the same donors. Out-of-frame beta sequences exhibited a weaker degree of excess twin sharing. With monozygotic twins, out-of-frame TCR alpha sharing exceeded what models estimated.

This chain connects TRBV5-1 to TRBJ2-7, with D possibly matching TRBD2 (5 bases). Sequencing was performed on naive T cells sorted from blood. This sequence originates from a man in his fifties in good health. CDR3 region: CASSISRAADEQYF. The CDR3 DNA reads TGCGCCAGCTCCATCTCGAGGGCAGCCGACGAGCAGTACTTC. The complete variable domain, with remaining parts taken from reference TRBV5-1 and TRBJ2-7, reads KAGVTQTPRYLIKTRGQQVTLSCSPISGHRSVSWYQQTPGQGLQFLFEYFSETQRNKGNFPGRFSGRQFSNSRSEMNVSTLELGDSALYLCASSISRAADEQYFGPGTRLTVT.